This is a list of T cell receptor beta chains from one sample in a study of blood T cell repertoires in COVID-19. TCRdb keeps only in-frame clones here, not all; method: immunoSEQ multiplex PCR. Of around 81,000 clones detected, 65% to 90% appear once; the ten largest clones hold around 43%. Sequencing was done on a sample of peripheral blood. The receptors originated from a man aged 80 or over with acute or convalescent COVID-19. CDR3s leave out the opening cysteine and the closing phenylalanine or tryptophan. Some rows have no size entry. The others give once, few or many, or a class for an expanded clone.

size,V,J,CDR3
-,TRBV28,TRBJ2-7,ASRTGARYEQY
-,TRBV28,TRBJ2-3,ASSLGLAGNTDTQY
few,TRBV18,TRBJ1-4,ASSPTGTTNEKLF
-,TRBV18,TRBJ2-7,ASSPTSGSIHEQY
few,TRBV7-3,TRBJ2-2,ASSPQGANTGELF
-,TRBV5-6,TRBJ1-6,ASSFFTGTYNSPLH
-,TRBV4-3,TRBJ1-5,ASSQEYSRAYQPQH
-,TRBV9,TRBJ2-3,ASGQAYISDTQY
-,TRBV4-3,TRBJ1-1,ASSLRAMNTEAF
-,TRBV15,TRBJ1-1,ATSRDRMRSRGGSTEAF
-,TRBV6-5,TRBJ2-1,ASSQGVNEQF
-,TRBV20-1,TRBJ2-5,SASRGAKETQY
-,TRBV5-5,TRBJ2-3,ASSLGDPTDTQY
few,TRBV10-1,TRBJ2-5,ASAGTGEEETQY
-,TRBV9,TRBJ2-2,ASSLGVVPGELF